A single sample gave rise to the 6 T cell receptor beta chains below, sequenced in a study of CD8 T cells in ankylosing spondylitis. TCRdb passed the 5' RACE reads through MiXCR, listing each CDR3 protein once. The sample gives around 280,000 distinct CDR3 sequences, around 19% of which show up once; 7.5% to 9.5% is in the top ten. The sample was blood, either unsorted or a sorted T cell fraction (not recorded which). The receptor source for this set is a male donor with ankylosing spondylitis or in good health (not recorded which).

This clonotype was counted between two and nine times. V and J are TRBV12-3 or TRBV12-4 and TRBJ1-1; 8 nucleotides line up with TRBD1. V was pared by 5 bases and J by 4 bases, with 9 bases of the junction left unmatched. The CDR3 totals 15 residues. The CDR3, as DNA: TGTGCCAGCAGTCCGCAGGGGGCCAGAGGCACTGAAGCTTTCTTT. It encodes CASSPQGARGTEAFF.

This rearrangement joins TRBV20-1 to TRBJ1-1; 7 bases line up with TRBD1. The germline gives CDR1 DFQATT, CDR2 SNEGSKA (reference sequence). V was clipped by 6 bases and J by 1 base; unmatched bases: 5. The CDR3 sequence is 13 residues long. The CDR3 nucleotides read TGCAGTGCAAAGGGGGACAGGAACACTGAAGCTTTCTTT. This gives the protein CSAKGDRNTEAFF.

The gene calls are TRBV6-5 and TRBJ2-5; D might be TRBD1 (5 bases). V shed 0 bases and J shed 4 bases, with 9 bases lying between them. The CDR3 has 14 residues. CDR1 and CDR2 (germline): MNHEY, SVGAGI. CDR3 nucleotides: TGTGCCAGCAGTTACTCGGACATCCGAGAGACCCAGTACTTC. Translation gives CASSYSDIRETQYF.

The chain joins TRBV28 to TRBJ2-7, with 7 bases identical to TRBD1. Trimming at V came to 3 bases and at J to 3 bases, leaving 8 bases not matched to a gene. CDR1 is MDHEN and CDR2 is SYDVKM in the germline V gene. The CDR3 spans 15 residues. The CDR3 sequence: CASSFLTGLDYEQYV. CDR3 in DNA: TGTGCCAGCAGTTTCTTGACAGGGCTAGACTACGAGCAGTACGTC.

V is TRBV12-3 or TRBV12-4 and J is TRBJ2-5, with no clear D. This CDR3 spans 13 amino acids. Trimming took 5 bases from V and 1 from J, leaving 8 bases between them. This CDR3 is CASSNRAQETQYF. The DNA for the CDR3 is TGTGCCAGCAGTAACCGGGCCCAAGAGACCCAGTACTTC.

This clonotype was counted a few times. The chain joins TRBV15 to TRBJ2-7; tentatively, D is TRBD1 (5 bases). CDR3 size: 12 residues. V was trimmed by 8 bases and J by 2 bases, leaving 10 bases between them. CDR1 LNHNV and CDR2 YYDKDF come from the germline V gene (reference sequence). The CDR3 region has the DNA TGTGCCACCTCGGCAGGGCCCTACGAGCAGTACGTC. This codes for CATSAGPYEQYV.